This TCR beta chain emerged from a study of shared clonotypes between healthy human individuals. Notes on the study in general: Expectations were that clonotype sharing among donors would be affected by sequencing depth.

Germline assignment: CDR1 MGHRA and CDR2 YSYEKL. The CDR3 sequence is 14 residues long. V gave up 1 base and J gave up 6 bases, with 9 bases separating them. Turning to this clone: Antigen specificity is unknown.

Genomic DNA belonging to each subset was distributed in equal measure over several immunoSEQ plates. Produced via immunoSEQ multiplex PCR; TCRdb's table is partial and in-frame only. Found here are roughly 1 million clones, approximately 80% of them singletons; the top ten hold approximately 0.5%. The sequence was collected from a man younger than 30 in good health. Some clones in this sample may be carry-over from other donors' samples. Sequenced sample: memory CD4+ T cells from PBMCs. Subset indicated: CD45RA-negative fraction. V usage is TRBV4-1 and J usage is TRBJ1-4; no clear D. In DNA form, the CDR3 reads TGCGCCAGCAGCCAAGGGGTCGGCGATGAAAAACTGTTTTTT. Translating gives CASSQGVGDEKLFF.